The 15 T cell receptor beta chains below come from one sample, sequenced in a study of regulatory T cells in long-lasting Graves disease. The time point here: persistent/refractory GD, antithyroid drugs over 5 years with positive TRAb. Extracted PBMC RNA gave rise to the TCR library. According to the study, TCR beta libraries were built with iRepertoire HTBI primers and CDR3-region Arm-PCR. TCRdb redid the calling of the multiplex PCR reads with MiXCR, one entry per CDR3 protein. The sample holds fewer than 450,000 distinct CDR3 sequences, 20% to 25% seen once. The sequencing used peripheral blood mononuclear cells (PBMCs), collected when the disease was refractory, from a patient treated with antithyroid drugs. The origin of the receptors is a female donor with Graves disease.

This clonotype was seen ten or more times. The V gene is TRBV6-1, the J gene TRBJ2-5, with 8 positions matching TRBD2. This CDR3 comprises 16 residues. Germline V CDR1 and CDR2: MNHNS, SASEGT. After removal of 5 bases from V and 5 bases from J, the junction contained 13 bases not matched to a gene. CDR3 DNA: TGTGCCAGCAGTCCGATGGGCCGGGAGGGCCGGGAGACCCAGTACTTC. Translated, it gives CASSPMGREGRETQYF.

The CDR3 is CATSADRFTGELFF. DNA for the CDR3: TGTGCCACCAGTGCTGACAGGTTCACCGGGGAGCTGTTTTTT. V gene TRBV24-1 combines with J gene TRBJ2-2; TRBD1 is a possible D gene (6 bases). CDR1 and CDR2 from the germline V gene are KGHDR and SFDVKD. V was pared by 5 bases and J by 4 bases, with 10 bases between. The CDR3 has 14 amino acids.

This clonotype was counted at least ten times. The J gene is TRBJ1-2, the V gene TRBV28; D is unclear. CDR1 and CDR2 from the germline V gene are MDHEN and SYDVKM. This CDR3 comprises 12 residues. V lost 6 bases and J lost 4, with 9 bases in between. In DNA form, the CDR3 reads TGTGCCAGCAGGGACGGGGTCTATGGCTACACCTTC. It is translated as CASRDGVYGYTF.

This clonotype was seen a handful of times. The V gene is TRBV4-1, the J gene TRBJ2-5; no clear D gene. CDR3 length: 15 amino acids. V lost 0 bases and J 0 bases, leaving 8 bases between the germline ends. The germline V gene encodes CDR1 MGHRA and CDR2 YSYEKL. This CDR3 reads CASSQDGRNQETQYF. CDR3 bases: TGCGCCAGCAGCCAAGATGGCAGGAACCAAGAGACCCAGTACTTC.

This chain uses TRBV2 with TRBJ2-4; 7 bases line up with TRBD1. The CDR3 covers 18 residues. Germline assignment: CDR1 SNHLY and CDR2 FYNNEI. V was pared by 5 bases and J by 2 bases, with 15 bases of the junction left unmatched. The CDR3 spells CASSLRGTGDESKNIQYF. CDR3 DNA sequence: TGTGCCAGCAGTTTGAGGGGAACAGGGGATGAGTCCAAAAACATTCAGTACTTC.

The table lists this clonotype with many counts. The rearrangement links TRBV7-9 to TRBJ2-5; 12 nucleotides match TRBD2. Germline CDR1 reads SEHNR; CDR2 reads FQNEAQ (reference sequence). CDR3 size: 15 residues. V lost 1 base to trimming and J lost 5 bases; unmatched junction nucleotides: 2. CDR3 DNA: TGTGCCAGCAGCTTAGACCTAGCGGGAGGGGAGACCCAGTACTTC. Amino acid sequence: CASSLDLAGGETQYF.

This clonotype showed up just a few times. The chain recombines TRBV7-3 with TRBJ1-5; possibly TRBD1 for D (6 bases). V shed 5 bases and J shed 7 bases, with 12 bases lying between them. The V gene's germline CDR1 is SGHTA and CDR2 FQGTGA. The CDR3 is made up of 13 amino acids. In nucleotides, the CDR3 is TGTGCCAGCAGCCTACGGACAGACCAGCCCCAGCATTTT. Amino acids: CASSLRTDQPQHF.

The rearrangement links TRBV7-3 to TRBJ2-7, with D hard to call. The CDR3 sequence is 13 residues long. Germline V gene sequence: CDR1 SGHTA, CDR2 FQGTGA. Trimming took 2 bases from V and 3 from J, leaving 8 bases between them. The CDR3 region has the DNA TGTGCCAGCAGCTTACAACAATACTACGAGCAGTACTTC. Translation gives CASSLQQYYEQYF.

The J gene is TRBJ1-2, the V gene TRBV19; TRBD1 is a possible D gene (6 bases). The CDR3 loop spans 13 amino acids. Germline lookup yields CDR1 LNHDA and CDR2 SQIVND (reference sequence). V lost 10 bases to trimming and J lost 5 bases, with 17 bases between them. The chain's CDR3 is CATSYREKYGYTF. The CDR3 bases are TGTGCCACCTCTTACAGGGAGAAGTATGGCTACACCTTC. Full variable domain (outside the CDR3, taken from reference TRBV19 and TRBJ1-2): DGGITQSPKYLFRKEGQNVTLSCEQNLNHDAMYWYRQDPGQGLRLIYYSQIVNDFQKGDIAEGYSVSREKKESFPLTVTSAQKNPTAFYLCATSYREKYGYTFGSGTRLTVV.

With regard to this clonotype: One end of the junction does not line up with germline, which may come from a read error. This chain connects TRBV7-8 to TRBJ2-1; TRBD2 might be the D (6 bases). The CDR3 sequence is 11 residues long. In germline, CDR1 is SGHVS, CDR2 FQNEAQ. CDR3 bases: TGTGCCAGCAGCTTAGGGCCCCTAGCGATCTTC. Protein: CASSLGPLAIF.

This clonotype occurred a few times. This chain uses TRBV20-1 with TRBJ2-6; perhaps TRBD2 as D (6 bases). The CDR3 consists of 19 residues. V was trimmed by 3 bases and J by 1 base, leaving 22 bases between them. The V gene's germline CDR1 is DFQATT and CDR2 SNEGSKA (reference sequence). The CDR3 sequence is CSARAPRRGLLSGANVLTF. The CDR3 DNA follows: TGCAGTGCTAGGGCCCCCCGGCGGGGCCTCTTATCTGGGGCCAACGTCCTGACTTTC.

The DNA of the CDR3 is TGTGCCAGCCGACGCCAGGCCGACCCTCTTCCTCAGCCCCAGCATTTT. It encodes CASRRQADPLPQPQHF. This chain connects TRBV19 to TRBJ1-5; D remains unclear. The germline V and J ends were trimmed by 9 bases and 6 bases, with 24 bases remaining between them. This CDR3 comprises 16 residues. The germline gives CDR1 LNHDA, CDR2 SQIVND (reference sequence).

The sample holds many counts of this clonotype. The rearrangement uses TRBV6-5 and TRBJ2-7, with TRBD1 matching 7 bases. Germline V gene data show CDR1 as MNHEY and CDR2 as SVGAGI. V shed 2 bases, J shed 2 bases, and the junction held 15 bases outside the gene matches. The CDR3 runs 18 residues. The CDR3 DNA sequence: TGTGCCAGCAGTTACGCGGTTACCGGGACAGACCCCACCTACGAGCAGTACTTC. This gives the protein CASSYAVTGTDPTYEQYF.

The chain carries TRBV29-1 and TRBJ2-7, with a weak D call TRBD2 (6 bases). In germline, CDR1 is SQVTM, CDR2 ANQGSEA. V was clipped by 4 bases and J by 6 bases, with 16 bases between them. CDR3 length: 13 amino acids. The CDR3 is CSVGAGTLREQYF. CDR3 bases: TGCAGCGTTGGGGCAGGGACTCTACGCGAGCAGTACTTC.

The CDR3: CSASRQRHTDTQYF. The CDR3 nucleotides are TGCAGTGCTAGTAGGCAGCGCCACACAGATACGCAGTATTTT. The chain combines TRBV20-1 with TRBJ2-3; unclear D gene. There are 14 residues in the CDR3. Germline V CDR1 and CDR2: DFQATT, SNEGSKA (reference sequence). Deletions cut 3 bases from V and 2 bases from J, with 12 bases between.